Here is one TCR beta chain with its context. The record originates from a study of early T cells in non-severe SARS-CoV-2 infection. Study at large: Whole-blood bulk RNA, unsorted, was sequenced, and chains were unpaired.

TCRdb processed the 5' RACE reads anew with MiXCR; each CDR3 protein has one entry. The sample shows around 70,000 distinct CDR3 sequences, roughly 9.1% of them seen only once. Germline-derived CDR1 and CDR2 are MNHEY and SVGEGT. The V and J ends lost 6 bases and 9 bases, in that order; junction bases with no gene match: 4. This CDR3 spans 12 amino acids. The chain carries TRBV6-2 or TRBV6-3 and TRBJ2-1, with 8 bases lining up with TRBD2. Source material: whole blood. The source of this sequence is an adult who was a healthcare worker with PCR-confirmed SARS-CoV-2 infection or an uninfected control (not recorded which). The CDR3: CASSLLAAEQFF. CDR3 in DNA: TGTGCCAGCAGCTTACTAGCGGCTGAGCAGTTCTTC.